This T cell receptor (beta chain) was captured by sequencing in a study of blood T cell repertoires in COVID-19. For the study at large: Acute and convalescent COVID-19 samples came from the United States, Italy and Spain. PBMCs, B-cell-depleted T cells, or T cells were the source of the cDNA or gDNA that made up the material.

The CDR3 covers 14 residues. V shed 2 bases and J shed 2 bases, with 7 bases lying between them. The germline CDR1 and CDR2 sequences are SNHLY and FYNNEI. Cohorts were determined from participant-reported clinical history. Sequencing used immunoSEQ multiplex PCR; TCRdb keeps in-frame clones, though not all of them. The top ten hold less than 2.5% of the sample, which has 350,000 to 400,000 clones, about 87% seen once. The TCR sequence derives from a man between 35 and 55 years old in a cohort exposed to, infected with or recovered from COVID-19 (not recorded which). Source material: PBMCs or T cells enriched from blood (not recorded which). The rearrangement uses TRBV2 and TRBJ1-3; TRBD1 is a possible D gene (5 bases). CDR3: CASSERGAGNTIYF. CDR3 DNA sequence: TGTGCCAGCAGTGAAAGGGGTGCTGGAAACACCATATATTTT.